Presented here are 11 T cell receptor beta chains from one specimen sequenced in a study of patients and donors after allogeneic stem cell transplantation. Each CDR3 protein gets one entry after TCRdb re-called the RT-PCR reads with MiXCR. The sample includes hundreds of thousands of distinct CDR3 sequences, 16% of them seen just once. The sample comprised blood, either unsorted or a sorted T cell fraction (not recorded which). The receptors here all came from a human donor who was either an allogeneic HSCT recipient or a stem cell or donor lymphocyte infusion donor (not recorded which). It is not recorded whose cells these are; they may come from a transplant donor.

The chain recombines TRBV2 with TRBJ2-3, with TRBD1 identical over 8 bases. CDR1 SNHLY and CDR2 FYNNEI come from the germline V gene. V was pared by 3 bases and J by 2 bases, with 7 bases of the junction left unmatched. The CDR3 runs to 16 residues. CDR3 amino acids: CASSDEGQVNTDTQYF. The DNA for the CDR3 is TGTGCCAGCAGTGACGAGGGACAGGTCAACACAGATACGCAGTATTTT.

This chain joins TRBV24-1 and TRBJ2-7, with D tentatively TRBD2 (5 bases). The germline V and J ends were trimmed by 3 bases and 6 bases, with 17 bases remaining between them. The CDR3 runs to 15 residues. Germline values: CDR1 KGHDR, CDR2 SFDVKD. The CDR3 DNA follows: TGTGCCACCAGTGATGCCCGGAGGAAACCAGGCGAGCAGTACTTC. This sequence encodes CATSDARRKPGEQYF.

The chain is built from TRBV27 and TRBJ1-5, with unresolved D. V was clipped by 2 bases and J by 3 bases, with 8 bases between them. CDR1 is MNHEY and CDR2 is SMNVEV in the germline V gene (reference sequence). The CDR3 is 14 residues long. In DNA form, the CDR3 reads TGTGCCAGCAGTTTAAGGCAGGTCAATCAGCCCCAGCATTTT. It yields the protein CASSLRQVNQPQHF.

This clonotype was seen a few times. The chain uses TRBV12-3 or TRBV12-4 and TRBJ2-5, with 8 bases that match TRBD1. Unmatched junction bases numbered 7, after V lost 0 bases and J lost 7 bases. The CDR3 runs to 15 residues. The CDR3 sequence is CASSLAEGQGGTQYF. The CDR3 region has the DNA TGTGCCAGCAGTTTAGCGGAAGGACAGGGAGGGACCCAGTACTTC.

There are a few counts of this clonotype. The chain recombines TRBV7-9 with TRBJ2-3, with TRBD2 matching over 11 bases. The CDR3 runs to 16 residues. J was trimmed by 2 bases and V by 4 bases; bases with no gene match: 5. CDR1 and CDR2 from the germline V gene are SEHNR and FQNEAQ (reference sequence). Here the CDR3 DNA reads TGTGCCAGCAGCTCATCGGGACTAGCGGCCACAGATACGCAGTATTTT. Its translation: CASSSSGLAATDTQYF.

The rearrangement links TRBV4-2 to TRBJ1-2; a weak D match, TRBD1 (5 bases). Between the trimmed V and J ends, which lost 4 bases and 6 bases, there was a span of 21 bases. CDR3 length equals 16 residues. Germline-derived CDR1 and CDR2 are LGHNA and YNFKEQ. CDR3: CASSPGPVGTPNGYTF. The CDR3 coding sequence is TGTGCCAGCAGCCCCGGCCCCGTGGGGACGCCCAATGGCTACACCTTC.

This clonotype was detected only a few times. V usage is TRBV4-2 and J usage is TRBJ2-7; weak D call: TRBD2 (6 bases). This CDR3 spans 15 amino acids. Germline V gives CDR1 LGHNA, CDR2 YNFKEQ. With 3 bases removed from V and 0 bases from J, the gap between germline ends came to 12 bases. In DNA form, the CDR3 reads TGTGCCAGCAGCCAGTATAGCGGAAGCTCCTACGAGCAGTACTTC. Protein: CASSQYSGSSYEQYF.

The chain has TRBV9 and TRBJ1-1; D uncertain. The germline V and J ends were trimmed by 0 bases and 5 bases, with 11 bases remaining between them. Germline CDR1 and CDR2: SGDLS and YYNGEE. CDR3 length: 14 amino acids. The CDR3 region is CASSVEVGNTEAFF. CDR3 nucleotide sequence: TGTGCCAGCAGCGTAGAGGTGGGAAATACTGAAGCTTTCTTT.

This clonotype was seen repeatedly, ten times or more. The rearrangement uses TRBV15 and TRBJ1-1, with D hard to call. This CDR3 has 14 residues. The V end lost 0 bases, the J end lost 4 bases, and 9 bases lay between the germline ends. Germline loops: CDR1 LNHNV, CDR2 YYDKDF (reference sequence). CDR3 sequence: CATSRDRGSTEAFF. The CDR3 DNA follows: TGTGCCACCAGCAGAGACCGCGGATCCACTGAAGCTTTCTTT. Full variable domain (remainder filled in from reference TRBV15 and TRBJ1-1): DAMVIQNPRYQVTQFGKPVTLSCSQTLNHNVMYWYQQKSSQAPKLLFHYYDKDFNNEADTPDNFQSRRPNTSFCFLDIRSPGLGDTAMYLCATSRDRGSTEAFFGQGTRLTVV.

The chain recombines TRBV5-1 with TRBJ2-2, with 9 nucleotides matching TRBD2. Germline V gives CDR1 SGHRS, CDR2 YFSETQ. This CDR3 is 15 amino acids long. V lost 0 bases and J lost 7; bases outside the gene matches: 4. DNA of the CDR3: TGCGCCAGCAGCTTGGGTAGCGGGAGTATCGGGGAGCTGTTTTTT. Translation: CASSLGSGSIGELFF.

The chain links TRBV27 to TRBJ2-7; 9 nucleotides align to TRBD2. The V and J ends lost 4 bases and 2 bases, in that order; junction bases with no gene match: 9. CDR1 is MNHEY, CDR2 SMNVEV, per germline (reference sequence). The CDR3 extends over 16 amino acids. CDR3 bases: TGTGCCAGCAGTTCCCTCTTTAGCGGGAGCCCCTACGAGCAGTACTTC. The encoded protein is CASSSLFSGSPYEQYF.